This TCR beta chain was captured in a study of T cell responses to AZD1222 COVID-19 vaccine. Here immunoSEQ multiplex PCR was the method, and the copy in TCRdb shows in-frame clones only, minus some. Found here are about 87,000 clones, roughly 88% of them singletons; the top ten hold around 2.8%. CDR3 length: 18 amino acids. Germline CDR1 LNHNV, CDR2 YYDKDF (reference sequence). Germline trimming cut 3 bases from V and 1 base from J; bases unmatched to any gene: 13. The chain joins TRBV15 to TRBJ2-7, with 9 positions matching TRBD1. Sequences were derived from peripheral blood, sampled on day 0 of AZD1222 vaccination. The clonotype originates from an adult in good health. The CDR3 here is CATSRTGTGYGQSYEQYF. As DNA, the CDR3 is TGTGCCACCAGCAGGACCGGGACAGGGTACGGTCAATCCTACGAGCAGTACTTC.